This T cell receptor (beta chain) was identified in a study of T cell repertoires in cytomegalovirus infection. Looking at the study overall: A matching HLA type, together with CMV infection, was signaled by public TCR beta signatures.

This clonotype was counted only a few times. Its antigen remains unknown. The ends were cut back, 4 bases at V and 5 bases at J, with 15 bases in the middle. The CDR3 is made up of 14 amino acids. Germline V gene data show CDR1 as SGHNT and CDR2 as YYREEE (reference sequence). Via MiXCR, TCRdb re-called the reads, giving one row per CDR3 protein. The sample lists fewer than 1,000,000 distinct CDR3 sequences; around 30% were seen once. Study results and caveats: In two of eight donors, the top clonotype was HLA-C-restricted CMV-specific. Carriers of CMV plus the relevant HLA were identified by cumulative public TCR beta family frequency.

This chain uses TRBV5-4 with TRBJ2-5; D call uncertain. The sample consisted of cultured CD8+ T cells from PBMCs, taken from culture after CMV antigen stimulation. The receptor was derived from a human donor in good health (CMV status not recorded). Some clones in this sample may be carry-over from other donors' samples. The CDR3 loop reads CASSGTQDPETQYF. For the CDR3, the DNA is TGTGCCAGCAGCGGAACTCAGGACCCCGAGACCCAGTACTTC.